This paragraph reports one TCR beta chain. Following extraction, RNA underwent reverse transcription to cDNA, which served as the sequencing template. The table came from immunoSEQ multiplex PCR; TCRdb's copy has only in-frame clones and leaves some out. Found here are more than 11,000 clones, roughly 54% of them singletons; the top ten hold nearly 4%. The data belong to a study of CD8+ T cells in alopecia areata. Germline CDR1 LNHDA, CDR2 SQIVND (reference sequence). Deletions cut 1 base from V and 4 bases from J, with 11 bases between. The CDR3 consists of 15 residues. In the case of 4 or 5 patients, the CD4+ cells were sorted into CD25+CD127- cells. Collected material from alopecia areata patients comprised lesional scalp punch biopsies and peripheral blood. The researchers isolated CD4+ and CD8+ T cells from PBMCs by sorting.

Sample: CD4+ Tregs sorted from blood. This clonotype was sampled from a human donor with alopecia areata. V and J are TRBV19 and TRBJ1-5; the D is unclear. CDR3 DNA sequence: TGTGCCAGTAGTATAGTATGGCAGCAGAATCAGCCCCAGCATTTT. Amino acid sequence: CASSIVWQQNQPQHF.